This TCR beta chain was identified in a study of cytomegalovirus exposure and HLA in healthy donors. Whole-study context: HLA-typed donors were the source of approximately 88 million unique TCRs held in an early data release.

J gave up 4 bases and V 7 bases, and 5 bases lay outside the gene matches. Germline V gives CDR1 MNHNS, CDR2 SASEGT. This CDR3 region has 13 residues. Study-wide points: The study flagged some 180 TCR beta chains as cytomegalovirus-associated.

The PCR employed 60 Vbeta primers together with 13 Jbeta primers. Assay used: immunoSEQ multiplex PCR; TCRdb lists only in-frame clones, some missing. This table holds 100,000 to 150,000 clones, roughly 71% found once. For this clone: Its antigen is as yet unknown.

The source material was PBMCs. The V gene is TRBV6-1, the J gene TRBJ1-2; 8 bases are a match to TRBD1. This TCR was recovered from a woman aged 40 to 50 in good health and CMV-seropositive. The CDR3 bases are TGTGCCAGCACCGACGACAGGGGCTATGGCTACACCTTC. It yields the protein CASTDDRGYGYTF.